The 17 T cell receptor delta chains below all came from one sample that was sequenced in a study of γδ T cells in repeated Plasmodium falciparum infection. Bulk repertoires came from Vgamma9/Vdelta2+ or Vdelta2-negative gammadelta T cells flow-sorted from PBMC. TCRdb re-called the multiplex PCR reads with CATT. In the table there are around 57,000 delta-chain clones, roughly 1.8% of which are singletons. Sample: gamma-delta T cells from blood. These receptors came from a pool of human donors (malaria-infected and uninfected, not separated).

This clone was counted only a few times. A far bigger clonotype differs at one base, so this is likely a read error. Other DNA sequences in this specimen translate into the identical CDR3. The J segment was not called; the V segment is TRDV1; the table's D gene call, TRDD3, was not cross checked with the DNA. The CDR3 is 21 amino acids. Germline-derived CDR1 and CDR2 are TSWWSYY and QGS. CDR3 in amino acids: CALGPPWGRWGGAGETDKLIF. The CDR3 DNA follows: TGTGCTCTTGGGCCACCCTGGGGACGATGGGGGGGCGCGGGGGAAACCGATAAGCTCATCTTT.

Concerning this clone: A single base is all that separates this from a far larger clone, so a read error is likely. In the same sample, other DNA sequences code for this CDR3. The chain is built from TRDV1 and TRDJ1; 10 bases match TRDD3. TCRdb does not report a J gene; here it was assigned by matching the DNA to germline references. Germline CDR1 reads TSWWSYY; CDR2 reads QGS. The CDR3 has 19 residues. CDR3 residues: CALGYNLRRGIRVSDKLIF. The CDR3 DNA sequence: TGTGCCCTTGGGTACAATCTACGGCGGGGGATACGTGTTTCCGATAAACTCATCTTT.

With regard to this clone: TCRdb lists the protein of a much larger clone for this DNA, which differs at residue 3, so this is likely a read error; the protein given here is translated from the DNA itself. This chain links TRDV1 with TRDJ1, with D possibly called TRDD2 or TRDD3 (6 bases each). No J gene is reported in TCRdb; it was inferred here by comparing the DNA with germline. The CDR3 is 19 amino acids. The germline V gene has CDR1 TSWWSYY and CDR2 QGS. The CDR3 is CAPGDGDPTPWGYTDKLIF. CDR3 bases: TGTGCTCCTGGGGACGGGGATCCTACGCCATGGGGGTACACCGATAAACTCATCTTT.

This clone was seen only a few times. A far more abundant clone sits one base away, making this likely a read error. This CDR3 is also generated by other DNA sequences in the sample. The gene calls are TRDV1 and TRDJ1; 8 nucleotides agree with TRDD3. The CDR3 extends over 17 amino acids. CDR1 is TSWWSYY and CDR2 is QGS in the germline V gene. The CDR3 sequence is CALGGGWGIQYTDKLIF. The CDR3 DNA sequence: TGTGCTCTTGGGGGCGGATGGGGGATCCAATACACCGATAAGCTCATCTTT.

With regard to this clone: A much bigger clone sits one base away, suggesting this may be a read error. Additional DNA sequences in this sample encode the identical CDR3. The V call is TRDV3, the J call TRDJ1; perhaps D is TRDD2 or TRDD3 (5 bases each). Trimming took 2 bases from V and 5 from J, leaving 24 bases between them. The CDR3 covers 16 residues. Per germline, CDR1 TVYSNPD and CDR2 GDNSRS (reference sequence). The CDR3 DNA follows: TGTGCCTTTGCTGCCTTCTACTTACTGAGGGGGGATAAACTCATCTTT. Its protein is CAFAAFYLLRGDKLIF.

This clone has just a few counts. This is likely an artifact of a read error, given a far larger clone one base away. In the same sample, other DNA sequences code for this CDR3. DNA for the CDR3: TGTGCTCTTGGGGAAATGAAGGCTCGAATGAGGAGATTTACCGGGTACACCGACAAACTCATCTTT. Protein: CALGEMKARMRRFTGYTDKLIF. The rearrangement links TRDV1 to TRDJ1, with D unresolved. The J gene was not available in TCRdb and was assigned here by matching the DNA to germline segments. This CDR3 has 22 amino acids. The germline gives CDR1 TSWWSYY, CDR2 QGS.

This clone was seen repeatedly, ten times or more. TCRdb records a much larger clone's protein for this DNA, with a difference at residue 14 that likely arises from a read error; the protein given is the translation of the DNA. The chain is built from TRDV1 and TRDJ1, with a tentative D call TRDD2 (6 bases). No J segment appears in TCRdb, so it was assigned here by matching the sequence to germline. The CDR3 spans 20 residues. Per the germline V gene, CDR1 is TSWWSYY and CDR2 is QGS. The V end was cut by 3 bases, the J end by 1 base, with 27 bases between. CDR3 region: CALGDGSFQAYWLCTDKLIF. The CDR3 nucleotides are TGTGCTCTTGGGGACGGCTCCTTCCAAGCCTACTGGCTCTGCACCGATAAACTCATCTTT.

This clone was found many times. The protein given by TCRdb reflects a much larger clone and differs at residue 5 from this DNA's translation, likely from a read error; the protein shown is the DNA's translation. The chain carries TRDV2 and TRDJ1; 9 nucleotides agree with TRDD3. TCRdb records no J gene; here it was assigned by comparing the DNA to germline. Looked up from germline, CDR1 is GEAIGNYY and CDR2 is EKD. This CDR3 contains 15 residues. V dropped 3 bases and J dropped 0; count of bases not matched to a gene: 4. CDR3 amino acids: CACDSLGDHTDKLIF. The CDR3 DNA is TGTGCCTGTGACTCACTGGGGGACCACACCGATAAACTCATCTTT.

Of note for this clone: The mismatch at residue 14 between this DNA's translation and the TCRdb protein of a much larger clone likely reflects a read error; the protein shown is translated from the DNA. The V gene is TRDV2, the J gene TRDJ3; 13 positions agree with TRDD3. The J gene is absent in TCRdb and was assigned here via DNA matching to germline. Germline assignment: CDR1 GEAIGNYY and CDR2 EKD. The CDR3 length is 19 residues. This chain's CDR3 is CACDVLGDTSSWDPRQMFF. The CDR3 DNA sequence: TGTGCCTGTGACGTACTGGGGGATACGAGCTCCTGGGACCCCCGACAGATGTTTTTC.

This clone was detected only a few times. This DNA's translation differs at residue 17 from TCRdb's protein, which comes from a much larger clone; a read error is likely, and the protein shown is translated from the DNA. The CDR3 region is CALGEGLKAFLFLLGDAPDKLIF. The CDR3 coding sequence is TGTGCTCTTGGGGAAGGCTTAAAAGCCTTCCTATTCTTGCTGGGGGATGCGCCCGATAAACTCATCTTT. The chain couples TRDV1 to TRDJ1; TRDD3 might be the D (9 bases). The germline V gene encodes CDR1 TSWWSYY and CDR2 QGS. The CDR3 has 23 amino acids. V was pared by 2 bases and J by 3 bases, with 37 bases between.

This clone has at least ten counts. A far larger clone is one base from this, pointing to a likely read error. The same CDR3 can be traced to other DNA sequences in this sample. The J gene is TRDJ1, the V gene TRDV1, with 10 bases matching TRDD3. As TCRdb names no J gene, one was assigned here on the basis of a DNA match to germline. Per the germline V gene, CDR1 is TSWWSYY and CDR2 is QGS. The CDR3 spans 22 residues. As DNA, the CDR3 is TGTGCCCTTGGGGAGACTTCCTGGTACTGGGGGATGGGGATACCGTACACCGATAAACTCATCTTT. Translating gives CALGETSWYWGMGIPYTDKLIF.

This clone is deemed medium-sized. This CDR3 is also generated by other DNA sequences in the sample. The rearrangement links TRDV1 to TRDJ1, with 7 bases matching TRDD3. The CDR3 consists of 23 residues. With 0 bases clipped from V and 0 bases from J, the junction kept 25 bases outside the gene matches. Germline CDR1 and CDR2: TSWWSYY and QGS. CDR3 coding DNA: TGTGCTCTTGGGGAACTAGATTTCTCTCCGTCTTGCAAACTGGGGTCATACACCGATAAACTCATCTTT. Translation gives CALGELDFSPSCKLGSYTDKLIF.

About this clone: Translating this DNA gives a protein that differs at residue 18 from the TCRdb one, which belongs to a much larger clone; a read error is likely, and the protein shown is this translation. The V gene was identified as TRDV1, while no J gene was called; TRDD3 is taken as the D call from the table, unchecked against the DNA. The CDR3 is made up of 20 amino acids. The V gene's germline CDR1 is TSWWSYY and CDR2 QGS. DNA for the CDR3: TGTGCTCTTGGGCCGACCCTCCGTCGTACTGGGGGCTTCTACACCGATAAACCCATCTTT. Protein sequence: CALGPTLRRTGGFYTDKPIF.

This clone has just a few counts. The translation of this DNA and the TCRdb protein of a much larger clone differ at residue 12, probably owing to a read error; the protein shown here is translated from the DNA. CDR3 loop: CALGELDGTLTAYTDKLIF. In DNA form, the CDR3 reads TGTGCTCTTGGGGAACTGGACGGTACGTTAACTGCGTACACCGATAAACTCATCTTT. V usage is TRDV1 and J usage is TRDJ1; D is unresolved. This CDR3 comprises 19 residues. Germline V gene data show CDR1 as TSWWSYY and CDR2 as QGS. V was pared by 0 bases and J by 0 bases, with 20 bases between.

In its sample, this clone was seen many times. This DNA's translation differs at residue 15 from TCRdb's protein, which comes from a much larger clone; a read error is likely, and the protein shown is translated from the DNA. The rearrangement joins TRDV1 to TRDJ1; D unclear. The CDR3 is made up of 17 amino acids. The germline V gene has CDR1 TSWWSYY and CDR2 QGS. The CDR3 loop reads CALGDTFQGGYNDKPIF. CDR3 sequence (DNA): TGTGCTCTTGGGGATACATTCCAGGGAGGGTACAACGATAAACCCATCTTT.

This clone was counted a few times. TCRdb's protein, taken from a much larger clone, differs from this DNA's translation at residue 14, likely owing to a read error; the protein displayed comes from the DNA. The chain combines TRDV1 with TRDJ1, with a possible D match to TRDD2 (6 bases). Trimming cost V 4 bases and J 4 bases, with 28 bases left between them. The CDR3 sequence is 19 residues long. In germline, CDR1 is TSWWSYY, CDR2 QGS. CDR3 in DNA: TGTGCTCTTGGGGTCGCCTTCCCAACAACTAATCCCTACATCGATAAACTCATCTTT. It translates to CALGVAFPTTNPYIDKLIF.

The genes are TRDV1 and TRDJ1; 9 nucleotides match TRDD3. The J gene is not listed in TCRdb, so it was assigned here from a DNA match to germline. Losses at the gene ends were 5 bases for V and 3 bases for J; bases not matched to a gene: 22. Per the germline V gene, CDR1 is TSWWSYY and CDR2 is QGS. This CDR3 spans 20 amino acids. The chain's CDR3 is CALGLTRRNNWGYAPDKLIF. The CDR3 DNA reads TGTGCTCTTGGGCTTACTCGACGTAATAACTGGGGATACGCTCCCGATAAACTCATCTTT.